Listed below are T cell receptor beta chains from one sample, sequenced in a study of cytomegalovirus exposure and HLA in healthy donors. Only in-frame clones appear in the TCRdb table, and some are missing; sequencing was by immunoSEQ multiplex PCR. The repertoire holds about 150,000 clones, with about 64% as singletons. The specimen sequenced was PBMCs. These receptors were collected from a man in his fifties or sixties in good health and CMV-seronegative. Each CDR3 is given with its conserved first and last residue. A D gene is named only where the DNA matches it firmly. Clone size is not always given. Where it is, it says once, few, many or a class for expanded clones.

clone_size: few
v_call: TRBV19
d_call: -
j_call: TRBJ1-1
cdr3_nt: TGTGCCAGTAGTATTACGGGTTCCGGGACTGAAGCTTTCTTT
cdr3_aa: CASSITGSGTEAFF

clone_size: -
v_call: TRBV11-3
d_call: -
j_call: TRBJ1-2
cdr3_nt: TGTGCCAGCAGCACAGTGCCCCAGCCTAACTATGGCTACACCTTC
cdr3_aa: CASSTVPQPNYGYTF

clone_size: -
v_call: TRBV6-6
d_call: TRBD2
j_call: TRBJ2-3
cdr3_nt: TGTGCCAGCAGTTACCCAAGAGGACTAGCGGGAGATACGCAGTATTTT
cdr3_aa: CASSYPRGLAGDTQYF

clone_size: few
v_call: TRBV5-1
d_call: TRBD2
j_call: TRBJ2-5
cdr3_nt: TGCGCCAGCAGCTTGGGCCCGGGAGGGCCCCCCGTCCAAGAGACCCAGTACTTC
cdr3_aa: CASSLGPGGPPVQETQYF

clone_size: once
v_call: TRBV19
d_call: -
j_call: TRBJ2-7
cdr3_nt: TGTGCCAGTAGCCTAGGACAAATACGTCCCTACGAGCAGTACTTC
cdr3_aa: CASSLGQIRPYEQYF

clone_size: -
v_call: TRBV10-3
d_call: -
j_call: TRBJ2-4
cdr3_nt: TGTGCCACAGGCGAAAACATTCAGTACTTC
cdr3_aa: CATGENIQYF

clone_size: -
v_call: TRBV7-7
d_call: TRBD2
j_call: TRBJ2-2
cdr3_nt: TGTGCCAGCAGCCCGTTTGGCGGGAGGGCCCCCGGGGAGCTGTTTTTT
cdr3_aa: CASSPFGGRAPGELFF

clone_size: -
v_call: TRBV20-1
d_call: TRBD1
j_call: TRBJ1-2
cdr3_nt: TGCAGTGCACTGCAGGGGGCCGGGTACACCTTC
cdr3_aa: CSALQGAGYTF

clone_size: -
v_call: TRBV9
d_call: -
j_call: TRBJ1-2
cdr3_nt: TGTGCCAGCGCCGTAGACACCTATGGCTACACCTTC
cdr3_aa: CASAVDTYGYTF

clone_size: -
v_call: TRBV5-4
d_call: -
j_call: TRBJ2-5
cdr3_nt: TGTGCCAGCAGCTTGGCCGCGGGGTCAGGGTGGGAGGAGACCCAGTACTTC
cdr3_aa: CASSLAAGSGWEETQYF

clone_size: -
v_call: TRBV7-2
d_call: TRBD1
j_call: TRBJ1-3
cdr3_nt: TGTGCCAGCAGCTTAGCGCTGCGACAGGGTCTCGGAAACACCATATATTTT
cdr3_aa: CASSLALRQGLGNTIYF

clone_size: -
v_call: TRBV10-2
d_call: -
j_call: TRBJ1-5
cdr3_nt: TGCGCCAGCAGTAGGACGGGAGATCAGCCCCAGCATTTT
cdr3_aa: CASSRTGDQPQHF

clone_size: -
v_call: TRBV7-3
d_call: TRBD1
j_call: TRBJ2-7
cdr3_nt: TGTGCCAGCAGCTCCCCAGGGGGCGAGCAGTACTTC
cdr3_aa: CASSSPGGEQYF

clone_size: few
v_call: TRBV2
d_call: -
j_call: TRBJ2-1
cdr3_nt: TGTGCCAGCATGGGGTTAAAGGGGGAGAATGAGCAGTTCTTC
cdr3_aa: CASMGLKGENEQFF

clone_size: -
v_call: TRBV4-1
d_call: -
j_call: TRBJ2-7
cdr3_nt: TGCGCCAGCAGCCACGGACATTTTTCCTCCTACGAGCAGTACTTC
cdr3_aa: CASSHGHFSSYEQYF

clone_size: -
v_call: TRBV5-1
d_call: TRBD2
j_call: TRBJ2-7
cdr3_nt: TGCGCCAGCAGCTTGGAGGCTAGCGGGTATGATGAGCAGTACTTC
cdr3_aa: CASSLEASGYDEQYF

clone_size: -
v_call: TRBV25-1
d_call: -
j_call: TRBJ1-1
cdr3_nt: TGTGCCAGCAGTGTCGCGGAGAACACTGAAGCTTTCTTT
cdr3_aa: CASSVAENTEAFF

clone_size: -
v_call: TRBV19
d_call: -
j_call: TRBJ1-1
cdr3_nt: TGTGCCAGTAGTATAGCCCGGACAGCTAAGAACACTGAAGCTTTCTTT
cdr3_aa: CASSIARTAKNTEAFF

clone_size: once
v_call: TRBV6-5
d_call: TRBD1
j_call: TRBJ2-3
cdr3_nt: TGTGCCAGCAGTTATATGGGGACAGGGCTGACAGATACGCAGTATTTT
cdr3_aa: CASSYMGTGLTDTQYF

clone_size: -
v_call: TRBV14
d_call: TRBD2
j_call: TRBJ2-3
cdr3_nt: TGTGCCAGCAGCCAACGACTAGCGGAGTTTCTTAGCACAGATACGCAGTATTTT
cdr3_aa: CASSQRLAEFLSTDTQYF

clone_size: few
v_call: TRBV5-4
d_call: -
j_call: TRBJ2-7
cdr3_nt: TGTGCCAGCAGCTTGACAGGGAGCTCCTACGAGCAGTACTTC
cdr3_aa: CASSLTGSSYEQYF

clone_size: few
v_call: TRBV11-2
d_call: -
j_call: TRBJ2-3
cdr3_nt: TGTGCCAGCAGCCCTAACCCCGGGAGCACAGATACGCAGTATTTT
cdr3_aa: CASSPNPGSTDTQYF

clone_size: -
v_call: TRBV7-9
d_call: -
j_call: TRBJ2-5
cdr3_nt: TGTGCCAGCAGCGGTGGGGCCCCCAGTCTTCAAGAGACCCAGTACTTC
cdr3_aa: CASSGGAPSLQETQYF

clone_size: -
v_call: TRBV7-6
d_call: TRBD2
j_call: TRBJ2-5
cdr3_nt: TGTGCCAGCAGCTTGGGTAGCGGGAGGGCGGGAGAGACCCAGTACTTC
cdr3_aa: CASSLGSGRAGETQYF

clone_size: -
v_call: TRBV7-2
d_call: -
j_call: TRBJ1-1
cdr3_nt: TGTGCCAGCAGCTTGCAGGGAGGTACTGAAGCTTTCTTT
cdr3_aa: CASSLQGGTEAFF

clone_size: -
v_call: TRBV27
d_call: -
j_call: TRBJ2-3
cdr3_nt: TGTGCCACCCGACAGAGAATCACAGATACGCAGTATTTT
cdr3_aa: CATRQRITDTQYF

clone_size: -
v_call: TRBV28
d_call: TRBD1
j_call: TRBJ2-5
cdr3_nt: TGTGCCAGTATGACAGGGGGGGCAGAGACCCAGTACTTC
cdr3_aa: CASMTGGAETQYF

clone_size: -
v_call: TRBV27
d_call: TRBD2
j_call: TRBJ2-7
cdr3_nt: TGTGCCAGCAGTTTATATCAGGGAGGGTACGAGCAGTACTTC
cdr3_aa: CASSLYQGGYEQYF

clone_size: -
v_call: TRBV27
d_call: TRBD2
j_call: TRBJ2-5
cdr3_nt: TGTGCCAGCAGTTTTTTAGCGGGGGCCCAAGAGACCCAGTACTTC
cdr3_aa: CASSFLAGAQETQYF

clone_size: -
v_call: TRBV30
d_call: -
j_call: TRBJ2-5
cdr3_nt: TGTGCCTGGAGTCTTGGTGGGCTCCAAGAGACCCAGTACTTC
cdr3_aa: CAWSLGGLQETQYF

clone_size: few
v_call: TRBV6-5
d_call: -
j_call: TRBJ1-1
cdr3_nt: TGTGCCAGCAGTTACTCCGGGGTGCTGGGCACTGAAGCTTTCTTT
cdr3_aa: CASSYSGVLGTEAFF

clone_size: few
v_call: TRBV7-2
d_call: -
j_call: TRBJ1-1
cdr3_nt: TGTGCCAGCAGCTTCCCAGGGGACACTGAAGCTTTCTTT
cdr3_aa: CASSFPGDTEAFF

clone_size: -
v_call: TRBV6-4
d_call: -
j_call: TRBJ1-5
cdr3_nt: TGTGCCAGCAGTGACTCAATCCCGAGACCCCAAGGGGGCAATCAGCCCCAGCATTTT
cdr3_aa: CASSDSIPRPQGGNQPQHF

clone_size: -
v_call: TRBV6-1
d_call: -
j_call: TRBJ1-2
cdr3_nt: TGTGCCAGCGGGGCCCCTAACTATGGCTACACCTTC
cdr3_aa: CASGAPNYGYTF

clone_size: -
v_call: TRBV28
d_call: TRBD2
j_call: TRBJ2-3
cdr3_nt: TGTGCCAGCAGTTTAGAGGGTAGCGGGAGTGATACGCAGTATTTT
cdr3_aa: CASSLEGSGSDTQYF

clone_size: -
v_call: TRBV7-2
d_call: TRBD1
j_call: TRBJ1-6
cdr3_nt: TGTGCCAGCAGCCCCGGACAGGACGGGTCACCCCTCCACTTT
cdr3_aa: CASSPGQDGSPLHF

clone_size: -
v_call: TRBV6-6
d_call: -
j_call: TRBJ2-3
cdr3_nt: TGTGCCAGCAGTTTAACTCTGACGGAGGATACGCAGTATTTT
cdr3_aa: CASSLTLTEDTQYF

clone_size: once
v_call: TRBV14
d_call: TRBD1
j_call: TRBJ1-1
cdr3_nt: TGTGCCAGCACCATGATACAGGGGAGTGAAGCTTTCTTT
cdr3_aa: CASTMIQGSEAFF

clone_size: -
v_call: TRBV12-5
d_call: -
j_call: TRBJ1-1
cdr3_nt: TGTGCTAGTGGTTTGTCGCGGGGGACCATGAACACTGAAGCTTTCTTT
cdr3_aa: CASGLSRGTMNTEAFF

clone_size: -
v_call: TRBV27
d_call: -
j_call: TRBJ2-2
cdr3_nt: TGTGCCAGCAGTTTATACTCCGGGACCGGGGAGCTGTTTTTT
cdr3_aa: CASSLYSGTGELFF

clone_size: -
v_call: TRBV19
d_call: TRBD2
j_call: TRBJ2-6
cdr3_nt: TGTGCCAGTCGGGAGGGGGGCTCCGGGGCCAACGTCCTGACTTTC
cdr3_aa: CASREGGSGANVLTF

clone_size: -
v_call: TRBV7-6
d_call: -
j_call: TRBJ2-6
cdr3_nt: TGTGCCAGCAGCTTAAAACAGGCCCCGGCTGGGGCCAACGTCCTGACTTTC
cdr3_aa: CASSLKQAPAGANVLTF